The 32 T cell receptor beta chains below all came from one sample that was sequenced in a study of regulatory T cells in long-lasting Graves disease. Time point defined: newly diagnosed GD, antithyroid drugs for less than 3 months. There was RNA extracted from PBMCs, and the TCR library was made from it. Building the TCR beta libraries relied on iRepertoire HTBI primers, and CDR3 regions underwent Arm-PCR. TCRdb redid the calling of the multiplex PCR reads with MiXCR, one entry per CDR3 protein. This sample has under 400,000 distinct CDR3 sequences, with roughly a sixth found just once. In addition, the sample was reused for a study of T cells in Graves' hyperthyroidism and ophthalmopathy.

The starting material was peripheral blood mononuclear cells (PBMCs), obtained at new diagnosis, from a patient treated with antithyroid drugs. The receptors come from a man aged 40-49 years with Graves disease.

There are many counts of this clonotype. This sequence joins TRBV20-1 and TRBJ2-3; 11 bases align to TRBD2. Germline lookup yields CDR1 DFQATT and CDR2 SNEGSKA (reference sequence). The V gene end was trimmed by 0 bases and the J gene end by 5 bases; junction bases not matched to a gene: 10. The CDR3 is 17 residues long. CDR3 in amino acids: CSARDLSGGADIDTQYF. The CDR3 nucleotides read TGCAGTGCTAGAGACCTTAGCGGGGGGGCCGATATAGATACGCAGTATTTT.

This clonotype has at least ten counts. Written as DNA, the CDR3 is TGTGCTAGTGGTTTTGGACAGGGACCAACTCAAGAGACCCAGTACTTC. Protein product: CASGFGQGPTQETQYF. V gene TRBV12-5 combines with J gene TRBJ2-5, with 8 bases fitting TRBD1. CDR3 length: 16 residues. Looked up from germline, CDR1 is LGHNT and CDR2 is FRNRAP. With 3 bases clipped from V and 2 bases from J, the junction kept 8 bases outside the gene matches.

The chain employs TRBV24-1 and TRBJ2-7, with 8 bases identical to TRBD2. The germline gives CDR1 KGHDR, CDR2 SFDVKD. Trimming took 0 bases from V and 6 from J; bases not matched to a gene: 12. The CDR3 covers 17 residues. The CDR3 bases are TGTGCCACCAGTGATTTGCGGGAGGGGGATGGACGAGGCGAGCAGTACTTC. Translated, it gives CATSDLREGDGRGEQYF.

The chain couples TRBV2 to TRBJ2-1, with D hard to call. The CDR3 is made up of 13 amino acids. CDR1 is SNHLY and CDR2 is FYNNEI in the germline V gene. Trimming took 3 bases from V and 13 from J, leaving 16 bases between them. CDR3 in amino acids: CASSDLLRRPQFF. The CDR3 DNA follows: TGTGCCAGCAGTGATCTCCTCAGGAGACCTCAGTTCTTC.

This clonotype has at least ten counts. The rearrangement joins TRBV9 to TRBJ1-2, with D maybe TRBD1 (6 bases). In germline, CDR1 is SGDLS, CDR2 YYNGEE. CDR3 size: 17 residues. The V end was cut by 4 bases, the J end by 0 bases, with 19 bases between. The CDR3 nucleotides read TGTGCCAGCAGCTCTACAGGGAGCCGGAGTTCTAACTATGGCTACACCTTC. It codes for CASSSTGSRSSNYGYTF. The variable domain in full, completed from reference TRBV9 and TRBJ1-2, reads DSGVTQTPKHLITATGQRVTLRCSPRSGDLSVYWYQQSLDQGLQFLIQYYNGEERAKGNILERFSAQQFPDLHSELNLSSLELGDSALYFCASSSTGSRSSNYGYTFGSGTRLTVV.

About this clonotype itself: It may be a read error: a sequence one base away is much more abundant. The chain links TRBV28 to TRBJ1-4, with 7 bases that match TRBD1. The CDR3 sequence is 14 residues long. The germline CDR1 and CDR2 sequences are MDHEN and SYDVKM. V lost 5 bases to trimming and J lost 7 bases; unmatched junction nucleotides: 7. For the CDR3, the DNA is TGTGCCAGCAGTGAGGGGGCTAGGGGTGAAAAACTGTTTTTT. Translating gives CASSEGARGEKLFF.

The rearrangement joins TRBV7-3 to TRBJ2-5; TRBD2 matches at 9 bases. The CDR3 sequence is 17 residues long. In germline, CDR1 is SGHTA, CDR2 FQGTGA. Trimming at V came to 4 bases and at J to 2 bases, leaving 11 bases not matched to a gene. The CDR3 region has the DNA TGTGCCAGCAGCTCACAGGGTCTAGCGGGGAAACAAGAGACCCAGTACTTC. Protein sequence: CASSSQGLAGKQETQYF.

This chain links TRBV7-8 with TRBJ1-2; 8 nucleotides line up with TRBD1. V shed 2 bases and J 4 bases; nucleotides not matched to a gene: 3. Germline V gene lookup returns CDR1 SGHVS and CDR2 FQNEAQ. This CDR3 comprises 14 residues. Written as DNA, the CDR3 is TGTGCCAGCAGCTTACAGGGGGCGAGCTATGGCTACACCTTC. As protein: CASSLQGASYGYTF.

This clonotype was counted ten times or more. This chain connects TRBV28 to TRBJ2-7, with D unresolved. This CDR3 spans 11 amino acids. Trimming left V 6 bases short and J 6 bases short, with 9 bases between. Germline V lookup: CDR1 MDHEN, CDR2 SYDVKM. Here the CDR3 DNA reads TGTGCCAGCAGCAAAGGTGGCGAGCAGTACTTC. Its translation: CASSKGGEQYF.

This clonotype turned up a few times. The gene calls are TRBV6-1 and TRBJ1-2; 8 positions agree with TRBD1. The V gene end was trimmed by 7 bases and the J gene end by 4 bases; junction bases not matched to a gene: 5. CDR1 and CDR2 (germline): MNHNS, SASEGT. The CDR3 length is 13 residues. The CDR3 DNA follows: TGTGCCAGCAATTCAGGGGGCCTCTATGGCTACACCTTC. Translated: CASNSGGLYGYTF.

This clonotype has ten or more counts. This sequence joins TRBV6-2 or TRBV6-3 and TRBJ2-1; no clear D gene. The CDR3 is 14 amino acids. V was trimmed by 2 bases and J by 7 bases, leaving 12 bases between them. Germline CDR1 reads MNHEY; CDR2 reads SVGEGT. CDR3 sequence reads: CASSYKYEWNEQFF. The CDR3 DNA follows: TGTGCCAGCAGTTACAAATATGAATGGAATGAGCAGTTCTTC.

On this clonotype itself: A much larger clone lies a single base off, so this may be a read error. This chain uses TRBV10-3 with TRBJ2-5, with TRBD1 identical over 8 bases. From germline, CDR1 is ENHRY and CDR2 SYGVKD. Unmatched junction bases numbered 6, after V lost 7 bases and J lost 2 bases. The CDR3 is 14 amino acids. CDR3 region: CAINQGQEQETQYF. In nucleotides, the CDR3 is TGTGCCATCAACCAGGGACAGGAACAAGAGACCCAGTACTTC.

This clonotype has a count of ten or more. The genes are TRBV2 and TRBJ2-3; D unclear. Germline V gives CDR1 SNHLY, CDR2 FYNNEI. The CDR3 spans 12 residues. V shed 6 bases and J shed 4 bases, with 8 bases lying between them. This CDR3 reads CASSYRADTQYF. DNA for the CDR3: TGTGCCAGCAGCTATAGGGCAGATACGCAGTATTTT.

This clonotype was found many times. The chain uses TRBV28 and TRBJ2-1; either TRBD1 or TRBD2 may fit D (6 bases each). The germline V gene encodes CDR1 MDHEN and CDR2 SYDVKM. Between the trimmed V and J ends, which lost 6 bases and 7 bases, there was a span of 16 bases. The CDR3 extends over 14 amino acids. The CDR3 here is CASSRWGAGNEQFF. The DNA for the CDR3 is TGTGCCAGCAGCCGCTGGGGGGCCGGGAATGAGCAGTTCTTC.

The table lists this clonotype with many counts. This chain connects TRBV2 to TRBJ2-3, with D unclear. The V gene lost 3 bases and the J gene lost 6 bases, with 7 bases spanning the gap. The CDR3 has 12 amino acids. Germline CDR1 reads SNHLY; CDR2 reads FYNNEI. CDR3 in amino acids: CASSEEADTQYF. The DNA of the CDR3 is TGTGCCAGCAGTGAGGAAGCCGATACGCAGTATTTT.

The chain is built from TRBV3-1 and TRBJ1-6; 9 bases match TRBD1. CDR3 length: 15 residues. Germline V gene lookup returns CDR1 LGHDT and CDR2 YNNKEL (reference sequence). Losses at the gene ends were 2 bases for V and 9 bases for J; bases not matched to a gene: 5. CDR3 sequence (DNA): TGTGCCAGCAGCCAAAACCCGGGACAGGGTTCACCCCTCCACTTT. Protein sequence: CASSQNPGQGSPLHF.

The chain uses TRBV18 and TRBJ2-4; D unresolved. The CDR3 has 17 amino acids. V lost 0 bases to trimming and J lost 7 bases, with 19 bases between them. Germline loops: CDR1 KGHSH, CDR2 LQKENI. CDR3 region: CASSPPIRPLHGNIQYF. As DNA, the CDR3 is TGTGCCAGCTCACCACCGATCAGGCCACTACACGGGAACATTCAGTACTTC.

The CDR3 loop reads CASSEGNRGLGYGYTF. CDR3 DNA sequence: TGCGCCAGCAGTGAGGGGAACAGGGGGCTTGGCTATGGCTACACCTTC. The chain joins TRBV10-2 to TRBJ1-2; 9 bases fit TRBD1. Germline loops: CDR1 WSHSY, CDR2 SAAADI. V shed 2 bases, J shed 4 bases, and the junction held 8 bases outside the gene matches. The CDR3 is 16 amino acids.

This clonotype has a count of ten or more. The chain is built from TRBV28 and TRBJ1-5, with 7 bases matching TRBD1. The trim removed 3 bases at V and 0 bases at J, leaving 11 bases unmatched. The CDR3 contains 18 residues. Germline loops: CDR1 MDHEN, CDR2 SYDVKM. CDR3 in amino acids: CASSFVEQGRYSNQPQHF. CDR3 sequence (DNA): TGTGCCAGCAGTTTTGTCGAACAGGGGCGGTATAGCAATCAGCCCCAGCATTTT.

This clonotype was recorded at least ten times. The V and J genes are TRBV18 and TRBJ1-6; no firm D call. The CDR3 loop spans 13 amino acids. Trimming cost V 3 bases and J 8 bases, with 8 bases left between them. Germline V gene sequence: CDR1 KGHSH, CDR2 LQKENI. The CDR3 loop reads CASSPGGDSPLHF. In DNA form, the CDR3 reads TGTGCCAGCTCACCCGGCGGGGATTCACCCCTCCACTTT. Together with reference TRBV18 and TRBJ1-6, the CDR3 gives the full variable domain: NAGVMQNPRHLVRRRGQEARLRCSPMKGHSHVYWYRQLPEEGLKFMVYLQKENIIDESGMPKERFSAEFPKEGPSILRIQQVVRGDSAAYFCASSPGGDSPLHFGNGTRLTVT.

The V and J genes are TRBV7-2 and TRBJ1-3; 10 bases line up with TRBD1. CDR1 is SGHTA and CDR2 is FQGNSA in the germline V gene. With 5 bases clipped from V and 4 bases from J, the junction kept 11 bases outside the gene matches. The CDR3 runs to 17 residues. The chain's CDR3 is CASSQKRTGGKGNTIYF. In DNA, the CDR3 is TGTGCCAGCAGCCAGAAACGGACAGGGGGAAAAGGAAACACCATATATTTT.

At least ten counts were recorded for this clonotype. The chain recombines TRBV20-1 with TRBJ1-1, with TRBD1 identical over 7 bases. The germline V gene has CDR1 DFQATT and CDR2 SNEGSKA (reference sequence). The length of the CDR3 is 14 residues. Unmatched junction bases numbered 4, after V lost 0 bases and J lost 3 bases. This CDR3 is CSAREGGADTEAFF. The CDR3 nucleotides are TGCAGTGCTAGAGAAGGGGGCGCCGACACTGAAGCTTTCTTT.

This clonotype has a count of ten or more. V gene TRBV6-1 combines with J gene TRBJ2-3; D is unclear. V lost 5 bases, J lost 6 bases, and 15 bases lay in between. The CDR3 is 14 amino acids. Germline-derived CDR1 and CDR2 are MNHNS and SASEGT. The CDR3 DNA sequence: TGTGCCAGCAGTACCCAAACCCAGAGGGATACGCAGTATTTT. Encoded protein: CASSTQTQRDTQYF.

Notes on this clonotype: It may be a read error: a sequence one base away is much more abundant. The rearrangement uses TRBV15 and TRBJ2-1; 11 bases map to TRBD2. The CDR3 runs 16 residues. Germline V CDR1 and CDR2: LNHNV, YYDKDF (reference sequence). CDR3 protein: CATSSWGSGGGNEQLF. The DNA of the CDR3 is TGTGCCACCAGCAGTTGGGGTAGCGGGGGGGGCAATGAGCAGTTATTC. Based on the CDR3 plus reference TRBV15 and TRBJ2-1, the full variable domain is DAMVIQNPRYQVTQFGKPVTLSCSQTLNHNVMYWYQQKSSQAPKLLFHYYDKDFNNEADTPDNFQSRRPNTSFCFLDIRSPGLGDTAMYLCATSSWGSGGGNEQLFGPGTRLTVL.

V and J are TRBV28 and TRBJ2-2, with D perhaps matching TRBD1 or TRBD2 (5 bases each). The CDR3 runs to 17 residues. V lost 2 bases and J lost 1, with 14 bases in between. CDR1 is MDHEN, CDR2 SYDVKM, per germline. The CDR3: CASSLSLGRKNTGELFF. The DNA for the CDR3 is TGTGCCAGCAGTTTAAGTCTGGGACGGAAGAACACCGGGGAGCTGTTTTTT.

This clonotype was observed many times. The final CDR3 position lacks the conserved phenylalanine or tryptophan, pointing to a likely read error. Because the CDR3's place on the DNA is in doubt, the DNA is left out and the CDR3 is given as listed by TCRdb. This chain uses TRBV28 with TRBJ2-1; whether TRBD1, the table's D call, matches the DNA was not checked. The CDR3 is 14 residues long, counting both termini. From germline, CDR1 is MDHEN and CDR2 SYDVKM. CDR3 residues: CASSDIAARDTKRV.

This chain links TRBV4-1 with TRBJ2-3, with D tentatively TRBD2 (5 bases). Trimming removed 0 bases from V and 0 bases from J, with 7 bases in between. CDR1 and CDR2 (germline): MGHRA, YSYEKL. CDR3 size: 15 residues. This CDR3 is CASSQDLASTDTQYF. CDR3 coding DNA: TGCGCCAGCAGCCAAGATCTAGCTAGCACAGATACGCAGTATTTT.

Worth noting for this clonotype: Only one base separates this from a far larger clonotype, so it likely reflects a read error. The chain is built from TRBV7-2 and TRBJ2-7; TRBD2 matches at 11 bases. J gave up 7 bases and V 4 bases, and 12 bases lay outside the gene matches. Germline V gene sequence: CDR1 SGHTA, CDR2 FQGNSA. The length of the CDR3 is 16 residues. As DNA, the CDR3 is TGTGCCAGCAGCTCCTATCTAGCGGGGGGTTACAATGAGCAGTACTTC. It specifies CASSSYLAGGYNEQYF.

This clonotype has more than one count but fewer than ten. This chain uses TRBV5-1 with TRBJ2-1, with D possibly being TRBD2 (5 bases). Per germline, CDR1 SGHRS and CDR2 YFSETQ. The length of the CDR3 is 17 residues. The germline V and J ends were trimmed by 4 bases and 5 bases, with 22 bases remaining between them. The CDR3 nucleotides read TGCGCCAGCAGCCCGGGGTGGGGAGCTAGGGCGGACAATGAGCAGTTCTTC. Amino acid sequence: CASSPGWGARADNEQFF.

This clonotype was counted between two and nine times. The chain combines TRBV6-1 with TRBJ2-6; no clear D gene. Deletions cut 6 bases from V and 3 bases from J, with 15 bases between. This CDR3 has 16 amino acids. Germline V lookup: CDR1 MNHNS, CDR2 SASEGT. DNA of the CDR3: TGTGCCAGCAGCACGATCTCCGGGTATGGGGCCAACGTCCTGACTTTC. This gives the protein CASSTISGYGANVLTF.

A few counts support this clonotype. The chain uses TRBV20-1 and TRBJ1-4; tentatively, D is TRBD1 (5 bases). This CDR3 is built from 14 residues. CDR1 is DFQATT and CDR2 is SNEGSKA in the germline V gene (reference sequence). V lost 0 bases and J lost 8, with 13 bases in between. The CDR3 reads CSARESGGGEKLFF. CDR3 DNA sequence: TGCAGTGCTAGAGAGTCGGGGGGAGGGGAAAAACTGTTTTTT.

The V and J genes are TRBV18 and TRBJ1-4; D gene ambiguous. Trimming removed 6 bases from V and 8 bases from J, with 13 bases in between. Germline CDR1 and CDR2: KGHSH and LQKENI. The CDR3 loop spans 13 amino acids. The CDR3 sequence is CASSGSDNEKLFF. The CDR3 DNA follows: TGTGCCAGCTCGGGATCCGACAACGAAAAACTGTTTTTT.